Sequencing of this T cell receptor (beta chain) was carried out in a study of cytomegalovirus exposure and HLA in healthy donors. Study-wide points: In vitro experiments confirmed that three CMV-associated chains were specific for CMV antigens.

Losses at the gene ends were 5 bases for V and 0 bases for J; bases not matched to a gene: 9. The CDR3 extends over 16 amino acids. The germline gives CDR1 SGHNT, CDR2 YENEEA. Vbeta (60) and Jbeta (13) primers were used in the PCR. Measured with immunoSEQ multiplex PCR; TCRdb has only the in-frame clones, and not every one. The sample includes 90,000 to 140,000 clones, approximately 82% of them seen just once. Points on this clone: Its matching antigen is unknown.

V gene TRBV11-3 combines with J gene TRBJ1-2; 7 bases align to TRBD1. This clonotype originated in a man aged 35 to 55 in good health and CMV-seropositive. Sequencing was done on a sample of PBMCs. The CDR3 reads CASSGQGGAPNYGYTF. In DNA form, the CDR3 reads TGTGCCAGCAGCGGCCAGGGGGGTGCTCCTAACTATGGCTACACCTTC.